The T cell receptor beta chain described here comes from a study of T-cell memory formation after mild COVID-19. The 5'RACE method, run with constant-segment primers, produced TCR alpha and TCR beta cDNA libraries (carrying sample barcodes and UMIs). TCRdb re-called the 5' RACE reads through MiXCR, storing one row per CDR3 protein. The table records some 160,000 distinct CDR3 sequences, 10% to 15% of them present only once. V shed 0 bases and J shed 7 bases, with 12 bases lying between them. The CDR3 has 14 amino acids. Germline V gene sequence: CDR1 LGHNA, CDR2 YSLEER. This clonotype occurred a few times.

The sequence was obtained from a young man who had mild COVID-19 (a few samples of this study predate the infection). Cell type and time point are not known. This chain connects TRBV4-3 to TRBJ1-2, with a weak D call TRBD1 (5 bases). Material for sequencing was PBMCs or a T cell subset sorted from them (not recorded which). Written as DNA, the CDR3 is TGCGCCAGCAGCCAAGATCGTAGGGGCGGTGGCTACACCTTC. It specifies CASSQDRRGGGYTF.